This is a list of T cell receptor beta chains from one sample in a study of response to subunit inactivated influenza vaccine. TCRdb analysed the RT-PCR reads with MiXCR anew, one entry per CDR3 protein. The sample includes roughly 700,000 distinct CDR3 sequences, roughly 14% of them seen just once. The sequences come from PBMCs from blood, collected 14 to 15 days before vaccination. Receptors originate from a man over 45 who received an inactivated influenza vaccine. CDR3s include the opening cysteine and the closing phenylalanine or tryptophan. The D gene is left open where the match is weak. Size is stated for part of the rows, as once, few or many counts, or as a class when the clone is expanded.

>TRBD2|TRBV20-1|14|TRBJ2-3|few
TGCAGTGTCCACAGCGGGGGTAGCACAGATACGCAGTATTTT
CSVHSGGSTDTQYF
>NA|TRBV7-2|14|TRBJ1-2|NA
TGTGCCAGCGTCAAAAGCGGGGGCCGTCGTGGCTACACCTTC
CASVKSGGRRGYTF
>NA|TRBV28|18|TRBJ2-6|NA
TGTGCCAGCAGTTTACCGCGGGACAGACTTTCTGGGGCCAACGTCCTGACTTTC
CASSLPRDRLSGANVLTF
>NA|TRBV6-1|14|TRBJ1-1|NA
TGTGCCAGCAGTGAAGTTGGAATGGGCACTGAAGCTTTCTTT
CASSEVGMGTEAFF
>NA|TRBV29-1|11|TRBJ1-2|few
TGCAGCGTTGAATCGGCCTATGGCTACACCTTC
CSVESAYGYTF
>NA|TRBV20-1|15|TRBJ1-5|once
TGCTGTGCTAGAGAGCCCGGGCCACTTAGGCAGCCCCAGCATTTT
CCAREPGPLRQPQHF
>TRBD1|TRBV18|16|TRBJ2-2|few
TGTGCCAGCTCACCACCGTCAGGGGGCGACACCGGGGAGCTGTTTTTT
CASSPPSGGDTGELFF
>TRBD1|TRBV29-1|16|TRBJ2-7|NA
TGCAGCGTTGGTAACCTCTGGACAGGGGGAGACTACGAGCAGTACTTC
CSVGNLWTGGDYEQYF
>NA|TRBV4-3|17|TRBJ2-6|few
TGCGCCAGCAGCCAAGATAGGGCTTACTCTGGGGCCAACGTCCTGACTTTC
CASSQDRAYSGANVLTF
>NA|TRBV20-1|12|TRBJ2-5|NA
TGCAGTGCCTGGGACTGGCAAGAGACCCAGTACTTC
CSAWDWQETQYF
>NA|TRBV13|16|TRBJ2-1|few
TGTGCCAGCAGCTTAGAGGAGGCGTTCTCCTACAATGAGCAGTTCTTC
CASSLEEAFSYNEQFF
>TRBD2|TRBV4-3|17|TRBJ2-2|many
TGCGCCAGCAGCCCGGGACTAGCGGGCGCGAACACCGGGGAGCTGTTTTTT
CASSPGLAGANTGELFF
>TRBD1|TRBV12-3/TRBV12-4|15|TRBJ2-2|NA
TGTGCCAGCATCTCGGGGACAGGGGGCGACGGGGAGCTGTTTTTT
CASISGTGGDGELFF
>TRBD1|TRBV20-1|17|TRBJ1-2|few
TGCAGTGCTAGAGACGTACAGGGGCGATCCTCTAACTATGGCTACACCTTC
CSARDVQGRSSNYGYTF
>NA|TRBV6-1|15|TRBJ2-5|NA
TGTGCCAGCAGTCCCAGGACAGCTCTTGAAGAGACCCAGTACTTC
CASSPRTALEETQYF
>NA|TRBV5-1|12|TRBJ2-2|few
TGCGCCAGCAGCAGGCGTTTCGGGGAGCTGTTTTTT
CASSRRFGELFF
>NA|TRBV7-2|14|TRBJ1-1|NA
TGTGCCAGCAGCTCCGGCGCAGCCTACACTGAAGCTTTCTTT
CASSSGAAYTEAFF
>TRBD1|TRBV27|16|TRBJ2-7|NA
TGTGCCAGCAGTTTTAGGACAGGGGAGGTAATTTACGAGCAGTACTTC
CASSFRTGEVIYEQYF
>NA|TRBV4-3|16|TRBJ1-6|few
TGCGCCAGCAGCCAAGTAGAGGGCGGGGGGGCTTCACCCCTCCACTTT
CASSQVEGGGASPLHF
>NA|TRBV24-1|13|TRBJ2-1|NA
TGTGCCACCACCGACGCGGGTGAGAATGAGCAGTTCTTC
CATTDAGENEQFF
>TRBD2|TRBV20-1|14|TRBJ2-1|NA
TGCAGTGCTAGCCGGCCTAGCGGGAGTATTGAGCAGTTCTTC
CSASRPSGSIEQFF
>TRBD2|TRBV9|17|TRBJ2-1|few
TGTGCCAGCAGCTCCTCATCGGGACTAGCGGTGGAGAATGAGCAGTTCTTC
CASSSSSGLAVENEQFF
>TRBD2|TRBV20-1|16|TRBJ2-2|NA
TGCAGTGCTCCCGGGACTAGCGGGAGAGTAGCCGGGGAGCTGTTTTTT
CSAPGTSGRVAGELFF
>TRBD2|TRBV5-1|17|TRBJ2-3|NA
TGCGCCAGCAGCTACGGGACTAGCGGGGGGATTCCAGATACGCAGTATTTT
CASSYGTSGGIPDTQYF
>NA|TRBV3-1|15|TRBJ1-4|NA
TGTGCCAGCAGCCAAGATTGGTCAGAAAATGAAAAACTGTTTTTT
CASSQDWSENEKLFF
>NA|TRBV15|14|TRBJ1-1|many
TGTGCCACCAGCAGAGGTACCTTCAACACTGAAGCTTTCTTT
CATSRGTFNTEAFF
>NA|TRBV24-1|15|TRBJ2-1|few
TGTGCCACCAGTCGCCGGGGGCCCTACTACAATGAGCAGTTCTTC
CATSRRGPYYNEQFF
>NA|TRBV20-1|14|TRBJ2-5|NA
TGCAGTGCTAGAGCGCGGACAAACCAAGAGACCCAGTACTTC
CSARARTNQETQYF
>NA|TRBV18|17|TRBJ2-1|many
TGTGCCAGCTCACCTAATGGACAGATACCCCAGGACAATGAGCAGTTCTTC
CASSPNGQIPQDNEQFF
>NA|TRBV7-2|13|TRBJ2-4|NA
TGTGCCAGCACCCCCCCGACAGAGAACATTCAGTACTTC
CASTPPTENIQYF
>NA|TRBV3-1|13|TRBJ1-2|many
TGTGCCAGCAGCCGGACAGACAACTATGGCTACACCTTC
CASSRTDNYGYTF
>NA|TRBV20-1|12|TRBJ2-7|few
TGCAGTGCTAGTAGGACTCCAAGGGAGCAGTACTTC
CSASRTPREQYF
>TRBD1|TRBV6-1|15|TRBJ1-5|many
TGTGCCAGCAGCCCGGACAGGGGGATTATACAGCCCCAGCATTTT
CASSPDRGIIQPQHF
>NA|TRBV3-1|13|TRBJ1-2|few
TGTGCCAGCAGCCTCAGGAATAACTATGGCTACACCTTC
CASSLRNNYGYTF
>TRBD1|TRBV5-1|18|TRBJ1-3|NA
TGCGCCAGCAGCTTGGCGCCCGGACAGGGCCTGTCTGGAAACACCATATATTTT
CASSLAPGQGLSGNTIYF
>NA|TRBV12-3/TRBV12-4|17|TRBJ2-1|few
TGTGCCAGCAGTTTCAGTTGGGGGCGGAGCTCCTACAATGAGCAGTTCTTC
CASSFSWGRSSYNEQFF
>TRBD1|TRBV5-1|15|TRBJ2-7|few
TGCGCCAGCAGCTTTATGGCAGGGACAGGACACGAGCAGTACTTC
CASSFMAGTGHEQYF
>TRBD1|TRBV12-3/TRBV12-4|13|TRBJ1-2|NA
TGTGCCAGCAGTTTTAGGGGACAGGGCTACTACACCTTC
CASSFRGQGYYTF
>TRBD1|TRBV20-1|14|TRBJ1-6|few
TGCAGTGCTCGAACGACAGGGGCCAATTCACCCCTCCACTTT
CSARTTGANSPLHF
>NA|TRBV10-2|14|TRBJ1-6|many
TGCGCCAGCAGCCAACAGGGAGGTAATTCACCCCTCCACTTT
CASSQQGGNSPLHF
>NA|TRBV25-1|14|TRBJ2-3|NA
TGTGCCAGCAGTGGGGGACCGCAGGTAGATACGCAGTATTTT
CASSGGPQVDTQYF
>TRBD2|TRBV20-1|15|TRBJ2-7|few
TGCAGTGCTAGAGTCGCAACTAGCGGGGTAGGAGAGCAGTACTTC
CSARVATSGVGEQYF
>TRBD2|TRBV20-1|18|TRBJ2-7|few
TGCAGTGCTAGAGATCCCGGGACTAGCGGGGCCTTACCCTACGAGCAGTACTTC
CSARDPGTSGALPYEQYF
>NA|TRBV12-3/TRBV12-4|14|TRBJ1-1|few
TGTGCCAGCAGGCCACAGTTAATGAACACTGAAGCTTTCTTT
CASRPQLMNTEAFF
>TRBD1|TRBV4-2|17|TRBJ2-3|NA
TGTGCCAGCAGCCATAACCCGGGACAGGGAAGCACAGATACGCAGTATTTT
CASSHNPGQGSTDTQYF
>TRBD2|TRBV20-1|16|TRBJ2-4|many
TGCAGTGCTAGAGATATACGCGGGGGGACCAAAAACATTCAGTACTTC
CSARDIRGGTKNIQYF
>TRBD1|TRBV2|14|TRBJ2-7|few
TGTGCCAGCGAGGGACAGGGGGTCTCCTACGAGCAGTACTTC
CASEGQGVSYEQYF
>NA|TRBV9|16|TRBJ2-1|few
TGTGCCAGCAGCGTAGCTTCGGGACGCACCTACAATGAGCAGTTCTTC
CASSVASGRTYNEQFF
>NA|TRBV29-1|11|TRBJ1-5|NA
TGCAGGTCACACCCCCATCAGCCCCAGCATTTT
CRSHPHQPQHF
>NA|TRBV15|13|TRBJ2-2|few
TGTGCCACCCGGCAGGAGGGCACCGGGGAGCTGTTTTTT
CATRQEGTGELFF
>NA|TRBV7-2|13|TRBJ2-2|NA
TGTGCCAGCAGAAACCAACCCACCGGGGAGCTGTTTTTT
CASRNQPTGELFF
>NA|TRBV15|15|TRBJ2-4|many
TGTGCCACCAGCAGAAGTATTGGGCCCAAAAACATTCAGTACTTC
CATSRSIGPKNIQYF
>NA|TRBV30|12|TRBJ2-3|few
TGTGCCTGGAGTGTAGACGAGGATACGCAGTATTTT
CAWSVDEDTQYF
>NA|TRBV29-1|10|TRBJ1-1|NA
TGCAGCGTCAGAGGCACTGAAGCTTTCTTT
CSVRGTEAFF
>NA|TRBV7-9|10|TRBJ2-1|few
TGTGCCAGCAGCTTCCATGAGCAGTTCTTC
CASSFHEQFF
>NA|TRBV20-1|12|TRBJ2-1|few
TGCAGTGCTTACCGACGGAAAACTGAGCAGTTCTTC
CSAYRRKTEQFF
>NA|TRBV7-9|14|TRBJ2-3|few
TGTGCCAGCAGCTTAGCCGGGTCGTCAGATACGCAGTATTTT
CASSLAGSSDTQYF
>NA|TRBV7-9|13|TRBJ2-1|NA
TGTGCCAGCAGCTTAGCGACTCTCCATGAGCAGTTCTTC
CASSLATLHEQFF
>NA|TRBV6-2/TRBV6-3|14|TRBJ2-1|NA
TGTGCCAGCAGTTACTCCCCCTTTTACAATGAGCAGTTCTTC
CASSYSPFYNEQFF